This is a list of T cell receptor beta chains from one sample in a study of shared clonotypes between healthy human individuals. Data came from immunoSEQ multiplex PCR; TCRdb stores just in-frame clones and leaves some out. This sample has under 1 million clones, with 80% to 95% found just once. Specimen: naive CD8+ T cells sorted from blood. The receptors derive from a young man in good health. Each CDR3 is given with its conserved first and last residue. The D gene is left open where the match is weak. Some rows mark clone size as missing; the rest say once, few, many or name a class of expanded clone.

>TRBV7-9|.|.|TRBJ2-2
TGTGCCAGCAGCAACCGAGGGGTTGGGGAGCTGTTTTTT
CASSNRGVGELFF
>TRBV14|.|.|TRBJ2-7
TGTGCCAGCAGCTGGGGAACCTCCTACGAGCAGTACTTC
CASSWGTSYEQYF
>TRBV7-9|.|.|TRBJ2-1
TGTGCCAGCAGCTATGGACGAATTGAGCAGTTCTTC
CASSYGRIEQFF
>TRBV28|.|TRBD2|TRBJ2-7
TGTGCCAGCAGTTCAGGACTAGCGGGGAAATACGAGCAGTACTTC
CASSSGLAGKYEQYF
>TRBV27|.|TRBD2|TRBJ2-3
TGTGCCAGCAGTTTTCTAGCGGGGAACACAGATACGCAGTATTTT
CASSFLAGNTDTQYF
>TRBV4-2|.|.|TRBJ2-2
TGTGCCAGCAGCCAGGAGGGACGCGGAAACACCGGGGAGCTGTTTTTT
CASSQEGRGNTGELFF
>TRBV19|.|.|TRBJ2-7
TGTGCCAGTAGTCCAGGGGGGGACTCAATCTACGAGCAGTACTTC
CASSPGGDSIYEQYF
>TRBV7-9|once|TRBD2|TRBJ2-4
TGTGCCAGCAGCACCAGTGGCGGGAGGGCTACCAAAAACATTCAGTACTTC
CASSTSGGRATKNIQYF
>TRBV28|.|TRBD2|TRBJ2-1
TGTGCCAGCAGCCTACTAGCGGGGGGGAACAATGAGCAGTTCTTC
CASSLLAGGNNEQFF
>TRBV27|.|.|TRBJ2-1
TGTGCCAGCAGTTTAGTTCGGAGTCGGGGGACGGATGAGCAGTTCTTC
CASSLVRSRGTDEQFF
>TRBV7-6|.|TRBD2|TRBJ2-3
TGTGCCAGCACCTTTGGAACTAGCGACACAGATACGCAGTATTTT
CASTFGTSDTDTQYF
>TRBV10-3|.|.|TRBJ2-7
TGTGCCATCAGAACAGGGCTCGACGAGCAGTACTTC
CAIRTGLDEQYF
>TRBV28|.|.|TRBJ2-5
TGTGCCAGCGGTATAGAGACCCAGTACTTC
CASGIETQYF
>TRBV4-1|.|TRBD2|TRBJ2-2
TGCGCCAGCAGCCAACGACGGACTAGCGGGAGGACCGGGGAGCTGTTTTTT
CASSQRRTSGRTGELFF
>TRBV5-5|once|TRBD2|TRBJ2-5
TGTGCCAGCAGCTTGGACCCGGGAGGACGGGAGACCCAGTACTTC
CASSLDPGGRETQYF
>TRBV10-3|.|TRBD1|TRBJ2-7
TGTGCCATCAGTTCACCGGGACAGGAGTTTTCCTACGAGCAGTACTTC
CAISSPGQEFSYEQYF
>TRBV29-1|.|.|TRBJ2-7
TGCAGCGTTGCCGTGACAGGTCGTTCCGAGCAGTACTTC
CSVAVTGRSEQYF
>TRBV6-5|.|.|TRBJ1-5
TGTGCCAGCAGTTACGGGGGTCAGCCCCAGCATTTT
CASSYGGQPQHF
>TRBV10-3|.|TRBD2|TRBJ2-3
TGTGCCATCAGTGAGTCTGGGACTAGCGGGACCACAGATACGCAGTATTTT
CAISESGTSGTTDTQYF
>TRBV2|.|.|TRBJ2-7
TGTGCCAGCAGTGACCCCGGGAACTACGAGCAGTACTTC
CASSDPGNYEQYF
>TRBV6-6|once|TRBD2|TRBJ2-1
TGTGCCAGCAGTTGGAGCGGGAGTGGCAATGAGCAGTTCTTC
CASSWSGSGNEQFF
>TRBV5-1|once|.|TRBJ2-1
TGCGCCAGCAGCTTGGGGAATGAGCAGTTCTTC
CASSLGNEQFF
>TRBV29-1|.|.|TRBJ2-2
TGCAGCGTTGTACTGAACACCGGGGAGCTGTTTTTT
CSVVLNTGELFF
>TRBV30|.|.|TRBJ1-5
TGTGCCTGGAGTGAAGGGGTCAATCAGCCCCAGCATTTT
CAWSEGVNQPQHF
>TRBV7-8|.|.|TRBJ1-1
TGTGCCAGCAGCTCGTGGAGAGAGAACACTGAAGCTTTCTTT
CASSSWRENTEAFF
>TRBV6-1|.|.|TRBJ2-5
TGTGCCAGCAGTGACCTCTTATTGCGGTCCTTTAGGGAGACCCAGTACTTC
CASSDLLLRSFRETQYF
>TRBV28|.|.|TRBJ2-7
TGTGCCAGCAGTTTCGGCAGGGTATACGAGCAGTACTTC
CASSFGRVYEQYF
>TRBV15|.|.|TRBJ2-1
TGTGCCACCCTTAACGCCGGGTACTCCTACAATGAGCAGTTCTTC
CATLNAGYSYNEQFF
>TRBV5-5|.|TRBD2|TRBJ2-7
TGTGCCAGCAGCTTGTTCAAGCGGGGCTACGAGCATTACTTC
CASSLFKRGYEHYF
>TRBV7-9|.|.|TRBJ1-1
TGTGCCAGCAGCCTAGGGGCCACTGAAGCTTTCTTT
CASSLGATEAFF
>TRBV20-1|.|.|TRBJ2-5
TGCAGTGCTGGGGTAGAGACCCAGTACTTC
CSAGVETQYF
>TRBV28|.|TRBD1|TRBJ2-3
TGTGCCAGCAGTTTCGTAGGGGGCGGAACATTGGATACGCAGTATTTT
CASSFVGGGTLDTQYF
>TRBV7-7|.|TRBD1|TRBJ2-7
TGTGCTAGCAGCCTCGGACAGGGAGCCTACGAGCAGTACTTC
CASSLGQGAYEQYF
>TRBV9|.|.|TRBJ2-7
TGTGCCAGCGGACGGGGCTTTCCCTACGAGCAGTACTTC
CASGRGFPYEQYF
>TRBV4-1|.|.|TRBJ2-5
TGCGCCAGCAGCCTGCACCAGGGGATTCAAGAGACCCAGTACTTC
CASSLHQGIQETQYF